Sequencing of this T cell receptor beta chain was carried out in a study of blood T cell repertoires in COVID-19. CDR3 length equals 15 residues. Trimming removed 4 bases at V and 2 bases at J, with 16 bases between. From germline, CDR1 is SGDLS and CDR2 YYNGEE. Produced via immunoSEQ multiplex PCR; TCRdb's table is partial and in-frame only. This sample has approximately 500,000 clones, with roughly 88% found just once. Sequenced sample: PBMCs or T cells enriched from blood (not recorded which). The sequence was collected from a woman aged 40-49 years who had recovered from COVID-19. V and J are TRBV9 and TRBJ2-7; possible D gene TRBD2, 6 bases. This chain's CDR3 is CASSPPGGMTYEQYF. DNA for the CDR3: TGTGCCAGCAGCCCGCCGGGCGGGATGACCTACGAGCAGTACTTC. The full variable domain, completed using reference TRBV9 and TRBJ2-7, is DSGVTQTPKHLITATGQRVTLRCSPRSGDLSVYWYQQSLDQGLQFLIQYYNGEERAKGNILERFSAQQFPDLHSELNLSSLELGDSALYFCASSPPGGMTYEQYFGPGTRLTVT.